This T cell receptor (beta chain) was observed in a study of blood T cell repertoires in COVID-19. This table comes from immunoSEQ multiplex PCR, and its TCRdb copy is limited to in-frame clones, with some not included. The sample contains 200,000 to 250,000 clones, 83% of which appear only once. Participant-reported clinical history was the basis for cohort assignment. The germline gives CDR1 SGHKS, CDR2 YYEKEE (reference sequence). The CDR3 length is 15 residues. The V and J ends lost 0 bases and 4 bases, in that order; junction bases with no gene match: 5. This clonotype was obtained from a woman aged 40 to 50 who had been exposed to COVID-19. The chain carries TRBV5-5 and TRBJ2-7, with 9 bases lining up with TRBD1. The sequenced sample consisted of PBMCs or T cells enriched from blood (not recorded which). CDR3 sequence: CASSLGSGQGYEQYF. The DNA of the CDR3 is TGTGCCAGCAGCTTGGGTTCGGGACAGGGTTACGAGCAGTACTTC.